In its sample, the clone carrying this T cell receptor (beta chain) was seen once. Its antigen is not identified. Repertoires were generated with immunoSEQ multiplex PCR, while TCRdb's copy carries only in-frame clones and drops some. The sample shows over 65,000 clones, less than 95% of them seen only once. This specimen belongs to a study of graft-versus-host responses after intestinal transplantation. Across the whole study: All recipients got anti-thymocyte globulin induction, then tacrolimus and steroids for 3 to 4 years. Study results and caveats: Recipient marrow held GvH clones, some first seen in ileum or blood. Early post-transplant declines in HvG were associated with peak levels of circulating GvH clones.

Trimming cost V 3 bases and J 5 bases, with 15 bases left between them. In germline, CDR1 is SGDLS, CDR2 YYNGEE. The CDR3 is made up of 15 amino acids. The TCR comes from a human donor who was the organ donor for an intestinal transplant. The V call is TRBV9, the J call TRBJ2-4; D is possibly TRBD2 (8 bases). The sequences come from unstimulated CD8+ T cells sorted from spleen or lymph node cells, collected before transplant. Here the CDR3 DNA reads TGTGCCAGCAGCGGAGAGCGGGGGACAGAAAACATTCAGTACTTC. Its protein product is CASSGERGTENIQYF.